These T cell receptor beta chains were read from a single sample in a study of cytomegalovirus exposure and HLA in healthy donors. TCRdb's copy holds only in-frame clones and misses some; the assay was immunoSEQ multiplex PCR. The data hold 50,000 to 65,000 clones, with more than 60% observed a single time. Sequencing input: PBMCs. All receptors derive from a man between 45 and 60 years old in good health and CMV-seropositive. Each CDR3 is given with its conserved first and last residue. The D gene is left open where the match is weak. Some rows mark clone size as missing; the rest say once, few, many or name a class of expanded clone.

CASTRGSTEQYF,TGTGCCAGCACCCGGGGGAGCACCGAGCAGTACTTC,NA,NA,TRBV13,TRBJ2-7
CASSVFGGMRDTQYF,TGTGCCAGCAGCGTCTTCGGCGGCATGCGAGATACGCAGTATTTT,NA,NA,TRBV9,TRBJ2-3
CASSEWAPQKGEKLFF,TGTGCCAGCAGTGAGTGGGCGCCCCAGAAGGGGGAAAAACTGTTTTTT,NA,NA,TRBV6-1,TRBJ1-4
CASSPRRSQISYEQYF,TGTGCCAGCTCACCCCGAAGGTCACAGATTTCCTACGAGCAGTACTTC,NA,NA,TRBV18,TRBJ2-7
CASSLGKGVGEQFF,TGTGCCAGCAGCTTAGGCAAGGGAGTAGGTGAGCAGTTCTTC,NA,NA,TRBV11-2,TRBJ2-1
CASSDAPRSGQETQYF,TGTGCCAGCAGTGATGCCCCGCGGAGCGGACAAGAGACCCAGTACTTC,NA,NA,TRBV2,TRBJ2-5
CASKGVRVNTEAFF,TGTGCCAGCAAAGGTGTGCGGGTGAACACTGAAGCTTTCTTT,NA,NA,TRBV28,TRBJ1-1
CASSPYYPGDYGYTF,TGCGCCAGCAGCCCGTACTACCCCGGGGACTATGGCTACACCTTC,NA,NA,TRBV4-1,TRBJ1-2
CASGPATNEKLFF,TGTGCCAGCGGGCCTGCCACTAATGAAAAACTGTTTTTT,NA,NA,TRBV27,TRBJ1-4
CASSGQGASYEQYF,TGTGCCAGCAGCGGACAGGGGGCCTCCTACGAGCAGTACTTC,NA,TRBD1,TRBV7-9,TRBJ2-7
CASSKGQGIPGELFF,TGTGCCAGCAGCAAGGGACAGGGTATCCCCGGGGAGCTGTTTTTT,NA,TRBD1,TRBV9,TRBJ2-2
CAISESQGGVGEKLFF,TGTGCCATCAGTGAATCTCAGGGGGGAGTAGGGGAAAAACTGTTTTTT,NA,TRBD1,TRBV10-3,TRBJ1-4
CASNRQGGMNTEAFF,TGTGCCAGCAACCGGCAGGGGGGCATGAACACTGAAGCTTTCTTT,NA,TRBD1,TRBV6-5,TRBJ1-1
CASSQERGGGNEQFF,TGTGCCAGCAGCCAAGAGCGGGGGGGCGGCAATGAGCAGTTCTTC,NA,TRBD2,TRBV7-2,TRBJ2-1
CASEDPGGLNTEAFF,TGTGCCAGTGAGGACCCAGGGGGTTTAAACACTGAAGCTTTCTTT,NA,TRBD1,TRBV19,TRBJ1-1
CASSPPTGGQSKTQYF,TGTGCCAGCAGCCCCCCCACGGGGGGCCAGTCGAAGACCCAGTACTTC,NA,NA,TRBV14,TRBJ2-5
CASSAALDRRNSPLPF,TGTGCCAGTAGCGCCGCCCTAGACAGGCGTAATTCACCCCTCCCCTTT,NA,NA,TRBV19,TRBJ1-6
CASATRRGIYEQYF,TGTGCCAGCGCGACTCGGAGGGGTATTTACGAGCAGTACTTC,NA,NA,TRBV2,TRBJ2-7
CASSSRTHPYEQYF,TGTGCCAGCAGCTCGCGGACTCACCCCTACGAGCAGTACTTC,NA,NA,TRBV5-6,TRBJ2-7
CASRKEYGYTF,TGTGCCAGCAGGAAGGAGTATGGCTACACCTTC,NA,NA,TRBV6-5,TRBJ1-2
CASSRTDRNTEAFF,TGTGCCAGTAGTAGGACGGACAGGAACACTGAAGCTTTCTTT,NA,NA,TRBV19,TRBJ1-1
CASSFRDRGSYEQYF,TGTGCCAGCAGTTTCCGGGACAGGGGGTCCTACGAGCAGTACTTC,NA,TRBD1,TRBV28,TRBJ2-7
CASSLGRLREKLFF,TGCGCCAGCAGCTTGGGCCGACTTCGGGAAAAACTGTTTTTT,NA,NA,TRBV5-1,TRBJ1-4
CASSRLDRDEQYF,TGTGCCAGCTCACGGCTGGACAGGGACGAGCAGTACTTC,NA,TRBD1,TRBV18,TRBJ2-7
CASSSSPGQTNYGYTF,TGTGCCAGCAGCTCAAGTCCGGGACAGACTAACTATGGCTACACCTTC,once,TRBD1,TRBV7-2,TRBJ1-2
CASSLDQGSGNTTYF,TGCGCCAGCAGCTTGGATCAGGGCTCTGGAAACACCACATATTTT,NA,NA,TRBV5-1,TRBJ1-3
CASRDNIYGYTF,TGTGCCAGCAGAGACAATATCTATGGCTACACCTTC,NA,NA,TRBV28,TRBJ1-2
CASSSLETGELFF,TGTGCCAGCAGCTCCCTTGAGACCGGGGAGCTGTTTTTT,NA,NA,TRBV7-9,TRBJ2-2
CASSLAAGGSYNEQFF,TGTGCCAGCAGCTTGGCCGCAGGGGGCTCCTACAATGAGCAGTTCTTC,NA,TRBD1,TRBV5-4,TRBJ2-1
CAWSRQGAGQPQHF,TGTGCCTGGAGTCGACAGGGGGCGGGTCAGCCCCAGCATTTT,NA,TRBD1,TRBV30,TRBJ1-5
CASSRTGTGISGNSPLHF,TGTGCCAGCAGTCGAACCGGGACAGGGATCTCAGGGAATTCACCCCTCCACTTT,once,TRBD1,TRBV2,TRBJ1-6
CASSLVVANEQFF,TGTGCCAGCAGCTTAGTCGTAGCAAATGAGCAGTTCTTC,NA,NA,TRBV7-9,TRBJ2-1
CASSLAGAAYNEQFF,TGTGCCAGCAGCTTAGCGGGGGCCGCCTACAATGAGCAGTTCTTC,once,NA,TRBV7-8,TRBJ2-1
CASSKEEHRNTEAFF,TGTGCCAGCAGCAAAGAAGAACACCGGAACACTGAAGCTTTCTTT,NA,NA,TRBV21-1,TRBJ1-1
CAWRQGTEAFF,TGTGCCTGGCGTCAGGGGACTGAAGCTTTCTTT,NA,NA,TRBV30,TRBJ1-1
CASHKRGPQAGYTF,TGTGCCAGCCACAAGCGGGGACCACAGGCCGGCTACACCTTC,NA,NA,TRBV6-5,TRBJ1-2
CASSCQGPSCYEQYF,TGTGCCAGCAGCTGCCAGGGGCCCAGCTGCTACGAGCAGTACTTT,few,NA,TRBV9,TRBJ2-7
CASSPGKGVNTGELFF,TGTGCCAGCAGCCCCGGGAAGGGGGTTAACACCGGGGAGCTGTTTTTT,NA,NA,TRBV7-8,TRBJ2-2
CASSLLAGAGELFF,TGTGCCAGCAGCTTACTAGCGGGCGCCGGGGAGCTGTTTTTT,NA,TRBD2,TRBV7-3,TRBJ2-2
CATSQAMIVIIYNEQFF,TGCGCCACAAGCCAAGCTATGATAGTAATCATCTACAATGAGCAGTTCTTC,few,NA,TRBV4-3,TRBJ2-1
CASSEWYGTGQETQYF,TGTGCCAGCAGTGAATGGTACGGGACAGGTCAAGAGACCCAGTACTTC,once,TRBD1,TRBV6-1,TRBJ2-5
CASSQSPGDTEAFF,TGTGCCAGCAGTCAGAGCCCGGGGGACACTGAAGCTTTCTTT,once,NA,TRBV6-5,TRBJ1-1
CAWSGTGFGQPQHF,TGTGCCTGGAGTGGAACAGGTTTCGGTCAGCCCCAGCATTTT,NA,NA,TRBV30,TRBJ1-5
CASSPESRDRGSGYTF,TGTGCCAGCTCACCAGAAAGCCGGGACAGGGGATCTGGCTACACCTTC,few,TRBD1,TRBV18,TRBJ1-2
CASSVDRVSYNEQFF,TGTGCCAGCAGTGTCGACAGAGTATCCTACAATGAGCAGTTCTTC,NA,NA,TRBV6-4,TRBJ2-1
CASSTRQNYGYTF,TGTGCCAGCAGCACCCGCCAGAACTATGGCTACACCTTC,NA,NA,TRBV5-6,TRBJ1-2